Sequencing of this T cell receptor (beta chain) was carried out in a study of T-cell memory formation after mild COVID-19. A single record per CDR3 protein comes from TCRdb applying MiXCR to the 5' RACE reads. The sample lists a few hundred thousand distinct CDR3 sequences, 20% to 25% occurring once. The CDR3 is 14 amino acids. Trimming stripped 4 bases from V and 6 bases from J, with 14 bases between. The V gene's germline CDR1 is LNHNV and CDR2 YYDKDF (reference sequence). Points on this clonotype: Its matching antigen is unknown.

Study conclusions and caveats: Clones contracting day 15 to 85 were balanced CD4/CD8; later expanders leaned CD4+.

Sequenced input: PBMCs or a T cell subset sorted from them (not recorded which). The genes are TRBV15 and TRBJ2-3, with a tentative D call TRBD1 (6 bases). The receptor comes from an adult woman who had mild COVID-19 (a few samples of this study predate the infection). Cell type and time point are not known. The CDR3 is CATSNRVSKDTQYF. The CDR3 nucleotides read TGTGCCACCAGCAACAGGGTGTCGAAGGATACGCAGTATTTT.